Listed below are T cell receptor beta chains from one sample, sequenced in a study of control samples from healthy donors and cancer patients. Sequenced by immunoSEQ multiplex PCR; TCRdb stores in-frame clones only, minus some. The sample records about 120,000 clones, roughly 88% being singletons. Sequenced: PBMCs. These receptors came from a woman aged 55-75 years with lung cancer. The CDR3 runs from the conserved cysteine through the conserved F or W. A D gene is named only where the DNA matches it firmly. Not all rows give a size; the values are once, few, many and, for expanded clones, a class.

j_call d_call v_call clone_size cdr3_nt cdr3_aa
TRBJ2-3 TRBD2 TRBV18 . TGTGCCAGCTCACCATCAAGAGCGGGGGGAAGAGATACGCAGTATTTT CASSPSRAGGRDTQYF
TRBJ2-5 . TRBV2 . TGTGCCAGCAGTCCGCCATACCTGGACAGCCTCCAAGAGACCCAGTACTTC CASSPPYLDSLQETQYF
TRBJ2-2 . TRBV3-1/TRBV3-2 . TGTGCCAGCACGAAACTAAGAGGTAGCACCGGGGAGCTGTTTTTT CASTKLRGSTGELFF
TRBJ1-1 . TRBV2 . TGTGCCAGCAGTGAAGCGGCAAGGAGAGGGGGGCCTGAAGCTTTCTTT CASSEAARRGGPEAFF
TRBJ1-4 . TRBV9 . TGTGCCAGCAGCGTCGAAGCAACTAATGAAAAACTGTTTTTT CASSVEATNEKLFF
TRBJ2-1 . TRBV18 once TGTGCCAGCTCACCAAATGAGGGTTCCAATGAGCAGTTCTTC CASSPNEGSNEQFF
TRBJ1-1 TRBD1 TRBV3-1/TRBV3-2 . TGTGCCAGCAGCCATCGACAGGGGTGGGCTGAAGCTTTCTTT CASSHRQGWAEAFF
TRBJ2-7 . TRBV7-9 . TGTGCCAGCGATCCACCCGGAGGATCCTACGAGCAGTACTTC CASDPPGGSYEQYF
TRBJ2-7 TRBD1 TRBV10-3 . TGTGCCATCAGCCCCGGGACAGGGGTCTCCTACGAGCAGTACTTC CAISPGTGVSYEQYF
TRBJ1-5 . TRBV5-8 . TGTGCCAGCAGCCACGCCCCAAACAGCGATAGCAATCAGCCCCAGCATTTT CASSHAPNSDSNQPQHF
TRBJ2-3 TRBD1 TRBV9 . TGTGCCAGCAGCCCCCGACAGGGACCAGATACGCAGTATTTT CASSPRQGPDTQYF
TRBJ2-7 TRBD1 TRBV28 . TGTGCCAGCAGTCGAACCACCGGGACAGGGAGTCAGGGGCAGTACTTC CASSRTTGTGSQGQYF
TRBJ1-6 . TRBV5-1 few TGCGCCAGCAGCCTAGACGCCCCTGACCGGGCGAATTCACCCCTCCACTTT CASSLDAPDRANSPLHF
TRBJ1-1 . TRBV11-2 . TGTGCCAGCAGCCCCGCAGGGCGGACGGCTGAAGCTTTCTTT CASSPAGRTAEAFF
TRBJ2-7 . TRBV18 . TGTGCCAGCTCACAAACTAGGAGGGTGGTATCCTACGAGCAGTACTTC CASSQTRRVVSYEQYF
TRBJ1-1 . TRBV2 . TGTGCCAGCAGCGCAGTACCACAGGGTGAAGCTTTCTTT CASSAVPQGEAFF
TRBJ1-6 . TRBV6-5 . TGTGCCAGCAGTAAGGAAGGACCCCTCCACTTT CASSKEGPLHF
TRBJ1-1 TRBD1 TRBV6-1 . TGTGCCAGCAGTGAAGAGGGCAGGGGGGTTACTGAAGCTTTCTTT CASSEEGRGVTEAFF
TRBJ1-5 TRBD1 TRBV6-5 . TGTGCCAGCAGGTTTACAGGGGACGGCCTCCAGCATTTT CASRFTGDGLQHF
TRBJ2-2 . TRBV6-1 . TGTGCCAGCAGTGACAGGGCCGTGGGGGAGCTGTTTTTT CASSDRAVGELFF
TRBJ2-3 TRBD2 TRBV6-6 . TGTGCCAGCAGTTACCCTAGCGGGGGCAGCACAGATACGCAGTATTTT CASSYPSGGSTDTQYF
TRBJ2-7 . TRBV6-5 . TGTGCCAGCAGTTACGAGGGCAGGGGAATGTACGAGCAGTACTTC CASSYEGRGMYEQYF
TRBJ1-5 TRBD1 TRBV6-1 . TGTGCCAGCAGTGAATATTTCGGGACAGGGGGCAATCAGCCCCAGCATTTT CASSEYFGTGGNQPQHF
TRBJ2-7 TRBD2 TRBV2 . TGTGCCAGCAAGGTAGCGGGACTTGAGGAGCAGTACTTC CASKVAGLEEQYF
TRBJ1-2 . TRBV6-5 few TGTGCCAGCAGGGGGAGGGGCTACACCTTC CASRGRGYTF
TRBJ1-2 . TRBV3-1/TRBV3-2 . TGTGCCAGCAGCTACGCCCGGGGGGTCTATGGCTACACCTTC CASSYARGVYGYTF
TRBJ2-3 . TRBV25-1 . TGTGCCAGCAGTGAATTATTGGACGGCTCCACAGATACGCAGTATTTT CASSELLDGSTDTQYF
TRBJ2-7 . TRBV10-3 . TGTGCCATCAGTGAGTCGGGCAGGGGCAGGGTGAACGAGCAGTACTTC CAISESGRGRVNEQYF
TRBJ2-7 TRBD2 TRBV2 . TGTGCCAGCAGTGGGGTAGCGGGGGCCTACGAGCAGTACTTC CASSGVAGAYEQYF
TRBJ1-6 . TRBV7-2 . TGTGCCAGCCACCGCGGGGGGGCGAATTCACCCCTCCACTTT CASHRGGANSPLHF
TRBJ1-1 TRBD1 TRBV18 once TGTGCCAGCTCACTCGGGACAGCGAGAGGGAACACTGAAGCTTTCTTT CASSLGTARGNTEAFF
TRBJ1-1 . TRBV9 . TGTGCCAGCAGCCCGATAGGGACCGAAGCTTTCTTT CASSPIGTEAFF
TRBJ2-2 TRBD1 TRBV7-2 . TGTGCCAGCAGCTTTGGGGACAGGGCTGGGGAGCTGTTTTTT CASSFGDRAGELFF
TRBJ1-5 TRBD1 TRBV15 . TGTGCCACCCGGGACAGAGGCAATCAGCCCCAGCATTTT CATRDRGNQPQHF
TRBJ1-2 . TRBV24-1 once TGTGCCACCAGTGTAAGCGAAAACTATGGCTACACCTTC CATSVSENYGYTF
TRBJ1-3 . TRBV30 . TGTGCCTGGAGTCAACAGGGTTTTTACACCATATATTTT CAWSQQGFYTIYF
TRBJ2-5 TRBD2 TRBV11-3 . TGTGCCAGCAGCTTAGGGCTCTTGGGGGGAGGGTTCGAACAAGAGACCCAGTACTTC CASSLGLLGGGFEQETQYF
TRBJ2-3 TRBD2 TRBV19 . TGTGCCAGTAGTACCGGGACTAGCGGGAGCACAGATACGCAGTATTTT CASSTGTSGSTDTQYF
TRBJ2-1 . TRBV12-3/TRBV12-4 . TGTGCCAGCAGTTTCGTTGGACGTGGGGAACAGTTCTTC CASSFVGRGEQFF
TRBJ1-5 . TRBV7-9 once TGTGCCAGCAGCTCCTCCGTAATGGACACAAGCAATCAGCCCCAGCATTTT CASSSSVMDTSNQPQHF
TRBJ1-5 . TRBV3-1/TRBV3-2 once TGTGCCAGCAGCCAAGGGAGGACATCAAGTCAGCCCCAGCATTTT CASSQGRTSSQPQHF
TRBJ1-1 . TRBV13 . TGTGCCAGCAAACAAATTAAGGACAGCACGAACACTGAAGCTTTCTTT CASKQIKDSTNTEAFF
TRBJ2-7 . TRBV5-1 . TGCGCCAGCAGCTGGGGGATCGGGGGAAATGCGGGCGAGCAGTACTTC CASSWGIGGNAGEQYF
TRBJ2-7 . TRBV24-1 . TGTGCCACCAGTGAAGGGCCTCGAGACGAGCAGTACTTC CATSEGPRDEQYF
TRBJ2-7 TRBD1 TRBV6-5 . TGTGCCAGCAGTTCCCGGGACAGGGGGCCCTACGAGCAGTACTTC CASSSRDRGPYEQYF
TRBJ2-7 TRBD2 TRBV28 . TGTGCCAGCAGTTTCCCTGCGGCGGGAGGATCTCAGTACTTC CASSFPAAGGSQYF
TRBJ1-4 . TRBV5-6 once TGTGCCAGCAGTTACTCCGGGACAACCCATGAAAAACTGTTTTTT CASSYSGTTHEKLFF
TRBJ2-2 . TRBV9 . TGTGCCAGCACCCGCGACTACCCCATCACCGGGGAGCTGTTTTTT CASTRDYPITGELFF
TRBJ2-7 TRBD2 TRBV12-5 . TGTGCTAGTGGAGCGGGACTTCATAGCGACGAGCAGTACTTC CASGAGLHSDEQYF
TRBJ2-1 . TRBV29-1 . TGCAGCGTTGAACGTTTTGCCAAACTTGACAATGAGCAGTTCTTC CSVERFAKLDNEQFF
TRBJ2-2 TRBD1 TRBV9 . TGTGCCAGCAGCGGGGACAGGGGTGACACCGGGGAGCTGTTTTTT CASSGDRGDTGELFF
TRBJ2-3 TRBD2 TRBV24-1 . TGTGCCACCAGTGATTCTACTAAGCGGGATTCCACAGATACGCAGTATTTT CATSDSTKRDSTDTQYF
TRBJ1-1 . TRBV30 . TGTGCCTGGAGTCTTAGGAGGGACACTGAAGCTTTCTTT CAWSLRRDTEAFF
TRBJ1-2 . TRBV29-1 . TGCACCTTTCGGACAGCAACGTATGGCTACACCTTC CTFRTATYGYTF